The 32 T cell receptor beta chains presented below share a single source sample, sequenced in a study of control samples from healthy donors and cancer patients. The data were produced by immunoSEQ multiplex PCR, yet TCRdb's version contains in-frame clones alone and is incomplete. Of some 250,000 clones in the sample, about 80% were seen once. Sequencing was done on a sample of PBMCs. The receptors were gathered from a woman in her sixties with lung cancer.

CDR3 sequence: CASSGIGGYTF. CDR3 sequence (DNA): TGTGCCAGCAGCGGAATAGGAGGCTACACCTTC. The gene calls are TRBV2 and TRBJ1-2; no clear D. The V gene's germline CDR1 is SNHLY and CDR2 FYNNEI. The V end lost 6 bases, the J end lost 8 bases, and 10 bases lay between the germline ends. This CDR3 comprises 11 residues.

The gene calls are TRBV3-1 (or the pseudogene TRBV3-2) and TRBJ1-2, with a possible D match to TRBD1 (6 bases). The germline V and J ends were trimmed by 8 bases and 6 bases, with 19 bases remaining between them. Germline values: CDR1 LGHDT, CDR2 YNNKEL (reference sequence). The CDR3 length is 14 residues. CDR3 sequence reads: CASGRGAPVDGYTF. The CDR3 nucleotides are TGTGCCAGCGGGCGGGGGGCGCCGGTGGATGGCTACACCTTC.

This chain uses TRBV24-1 with TRBJ1-1; possible D gene TRBD1, 5 bases. Per germline, CDR1 KGHDR and CDR2 SFDVKD. The V and J ends lost 9 bases and 9 bases respectively, with 25 bases between them. The CDR3 loop spans 15 amino acids. The CDR3 is CATLLLRPGRQQAFF. As DNA, the CDR3 is TGTGCCACCCTTCTCTTACGGCCAGGCAGACAGCAAGCTTTCTTT.

This chain connects TRBV7-6 to TRBJ2-1, with TRBD2 as a possible D gene (7 bases). Germline V gene data show CDR1 as SGHVS and CDR2 as FNYEAQ. V was pared by 5 bases and J by 10 bases, with 21 bases between. This CDR3 has 15 amino acids. CDR3 sequence (DNA): TGTGCCAGCAGCACAGGGAGGGCGGGAGCTAACGAGCAGTTCTTC. It codes for CASSTGRAGANEQFF.

A few counts support this clone. The chain employs TRBV19 and TRBJ2-3; either TRBD1 or TRBD2 may supply D (5 bases each). Germline assignment: CDR1 LNHDA and CDR2 SQIVND (reference sequence). This CDR3 contains 15 residues. Trimming removed 4 bases from V and 6 bases from J, with 17 bases in between. The CDR3, as DNA: TGTGCCAGTAGTACAAAAGGGACCTTCGGGGATACGCAGTATTTT. Its protein product is CASSTKGTFGDTQYF.

The chain carries TRBV7-6 and TRBJ1-1; TRBD1 matches at 8 bases. This CDR3 spans 16 amino acids. Germline loops: CDR1 SGHVS, CDR2 FNYEAQ. Trimming removed 5 bases from V and 7 bases from J; junction bases left unmatched: 15. CDR3 loop: CASSNFGTGSQYEAFF. In nucleotides, the CDR3 is TGTGCCAGCAGCAACTTCGGGACAGGAAGCCAATATGAAGCTTTCTTT. The variable domain in full, completed from reference TRBV7-6 and TRBJ1-1, reads GAGVSQSPRYKVTKRGQDVALRCDPISGHVSLYWYRQALGQGPEFLTYFNYEAQQDKSGLPNDRFSAERPEGSISTLTIQRTEQRDSAMYRCASSNFGTGSQYEAFFGQGTRLTVV.

This chain connects TRBV9 to TRBJ2-2; maybe TRBD1 (5 bases). The CDR3 is 13 amino acids. CDR1 is SGDLS and CDR2 is YYNGEE in the germline V gene. Trimming took 4 bases from V and 8 from J, leaving 12 bases between them. CDR3 sequence reads: CASSPNTGGELFF. The CDR3 coding sequence is TGTGCCAGCAGCCCAAACACAGGAGGGGAGCTGTTTTTT.

The V and J genes are TRBV27 and TRBJ2-5; D might be TRBD1 or TRBD2, each matching 5 bases. The CDR3 consists of 15 residues. Germline CDR1 and CDR2: MNHEY and SMNVEV (reference sequence). V was cut by 3 bases and J by 1 base, with 12 bases left in between. Here the CDR3 DNA reads TGTGCCAGCAGTTTCTCGGGGCGGCTCCAAGAGACCCAGTACTTC. This codes for CASSFSGRLQETQYF.

This clone was seen only a few times. The chain links TRBV5-6 to TRBJ1-1; 7 nucleotides agree with TRBD1. V lost 4 bases, J lost 1 base, and 4 bases stayed unmatched. This CDR3 contains 14 residues. Germline V gives CDR1 SGHDT, CDR2 YYEEEE. DNA for the CDR3: TGTGCCAGCAGCGGCTGGACAGGGAACACTGAAGCTTTCTTT. This sequence encodes CASSGWTGNTEAFF. Full variable domain (outside the CDR3, taken from reference TRBV5-6 and TRBJ1-1): DAGVTQSPTHLIKTRGQQVTLRCSPKSGHDTVSWYQQALGQGPQFIFQYYEEEERQRGNFPDRFSGHQFPNYSSELNVNALLLGDSALYLCASSGWTGNTEAFFGQGTRLTVV.

The chain links TRBV11-2 to TRBJ2-3, with 12 bases lining up with TRBD2. V shed 6 bases and J 2 bases; nucleotides not matched to a gene: 6. The CDR3 loop spans 16 amino acids. Looked up from germline, CDR1 is SGHAT and CDR2 is FQNNGV. The CDR3 sequence: CASSHGLAGTTDTQYF. CDR3 DNA: TGTGCCAGCAGTCACGGACTAGCGGGGACCACAGATACGCAGTATTTT.

This chain connects TRBV11-2 to TRBJ1-4; D might be TRBD1 (5 bases). The CDR3 is 14 amino acids. V dropped 2 bases and J dropped 6 bases, with 10 bases sitting between them. Germline assignment: CDR1 SGHAT and CDR2 FQNNGV. CDR3 coding DNA: TGTGCCAGCAGCTTAAGGGGAAGGGATGAAAAACTGTTTTTT. Residues: CASSLRGRDEKLFF.

The gene calls are TRBV7-9 and TRBJ2-2, with D possibly matching TRBD1 (5 bases). V was shortened by 5 bases and J by 4 bases, with 17 bases between the two germline ends. Per germline, CDR1 SEHNR and CDR2 FQNEAQ (reference sequence). The CDR3 spans 16 residues. The CDR3 loop is CASSPMGQGGTGELFF. CDR3 nucleotides: TGTGCCAGCAGCCCAATGGGGCAGGGCGGCACCGGGGAGCTGTTTTTT. The whole variable domain, remainder taken from reference TRBV7-9 and TRBJ2-2, is DTGVSQNPRHKITKRGQNVTFRCDPISEHNRLYWYRQTLGQGPEFLTYFQNEAQLEKSRLLSDRFSAERPKGSFSTLEIQRTEQGDSAMYLCASSPMGQGGTGELFFGEGSRLTVL.

V gene TRBV6-1 combines with J gene TRBJ2-7; tentatively, D is TRBD1 (5 bases). The germline V and J ends were trimmed by 1 base and 4 bases, with 5 bases remaining between them. This CDR3 is 12 amino acids long. From germline, CDR1 is MNHNS and CDR2 SASEGT. The CDR3 sequence: CASSEGQYEQYF. CDR3 DNA: TGTGCCAGCAGTGAAGGACAGTACGAGCAGTACTTC.

The gene calls are TRBV6-5 and TRBJ1-2, with 7 bases aligning to TRBD1. Germline-derived CDR1 and CDR2 are MNHEY and SVGAGI. The V segment lost 0 bases and the J segment 6 bases; nucleotides outside the gene matches: 4. This CDR3 spans 14 amino acids. CDR3 coding DNA: TGTGCCAGCAGTTACTCGACCAGGGGGAATGGCTACACCTTC. Translated, it gives CASSYSTRGNGYTF.

This clone was observed a single time. The chain recombines TRBV9 with TRBJ2-1; D unresolved. The CDR3 has 13 amino acids. CDR1 is SGDLS, CDR2 YYNGEE, per germline. Trimming removed 0 bases from V and 8 bases from J, with 9 bases in between. The CDR3 DNA follows: TGTGCCAGCAGCGTAGCTCGGGCGGATGAGCAGTTCTTC. It yields the protein CASSVARADEQFF. The whole variable domain, filled in from reference TRBV9 and TRBJ2-1, reads DSGVTQTPKHLITATGQRVTLRCSPRSGDLSVYWYQQSLDQGLQFLIQYYNGEERAKGNILERFSAQQFPDLHSELNLSSLELGDSALYFCASSVARADEQFFGPGTRLTVL.

The rearrangement links TRBV4-1 to TRBJ1-6; 7 nucleotides align to TRBD1. The length of the CDR3 is 16 residues. Germline V gives CDR1 MGHRA, CDR2 YSYEKL. V gave up 0 bases and J gave up 10 bases; unmatched junction bases: 9. The CDR3 spells CASSQDSRDSDSPLHF. Written as DNA, the CDR3 is TGCGCCAGCAGCCAAGATTCAAGGGACAGCGACTCACCCCTCCACTTT.

The chain is built from TRBV12-3 or TRBV12-4 and TRBJ2-1; D ambiguous. The CDR3 loop spans 13 amino acids. V lost 6 bases, J lost 2 bases, and 8 bases lay in between. This CDR3 reads CASRRTAYNEQFF. The CDR3 nucleotides read TGTGCCAGCAGACGGACGGCCTACAATGAGCAGTTCTTC.

This clone has a handful of counts. The V call is TRBV7-8, the J call TRBJ1-1; the match to TRBD1 covers 7 bases. The trim removed 5 bases at V and 6 bases at J, leaving 9 bases unmatched. Germline-derived CDR1 and CDR2 are SGHVS and FQNEAQ. The CDR3 contains 14 residues. The CDR3 nucleotides are TGTGCCAGCAGCCTCTCAACAGGGGAAGCTGAAGCTTTCTTT. Encoded protein: CASSLSTGEAEAFF.

V gene TRBV5-6 combines with J gene TRBJ2-3; D not resolved. Germline V gene data show CDR1 as SGHDT and CDR2 as YYEEEE. The germline V and J ends were trimmed by 0 bases and 5 bases, with 4 bases remaining between them. The CDR3 has 12 residues. The CDR3, as DNA: TGTGCCAGCAGCTTGGCGGGAGATACGCAGTATTTT. It encodes CASSLAGDTQYF.

This clone has a handful of counts. The chain is built from TRBV7-9 and TRBJ1-6, with TRBD1 identical over 8 bases. Germline assignment: CDR1 SEHNR and CDR2 FQNEAQ (reference sequence). With V trimmed by 2 bases and J by 8 bases, 2 bases remained unmatched. The CDR3 runs to 14 residues. Written as DNA, the CDR3 is TGTGCCAGCAGCTTACCAGGGGGCGATTCACCCCTCCACTTT. This translates into CASSLPGGDSPLHF.

This clone was counted once. The CDR3 region is CASSAGETQYF. Written as DNA, the CDR3 is TGTGCCAGTAGCGCTGGGGAGACCCAGTACTTC. V and J are TRBV19 and TRBJ2-5; D not resolved. Germline CDR1 and CDR2: LNHDA and SQIVND (reference sequence). The CDR3 contains 11 residues. With 6 bases removed from V and 5 bases from J, the gap between germline ends came to 7 bases.

The chain employs TRBV6-4 and TRBJ2-3; D is undetermined. V lost 4 bases, J lost 3 bases, and 17 bases lay in between. Per germline, CDR1 MRHNA and CDR2 SNTAGT. The CDR3 extends over 16 amino acids. The CDR3, as DNA: TGTGCCAGCAGTGTCGTGGCAGACCCCCGAACAGATACGCAGTATTTT. As protein: CASSVVADPRTDTQYF.

The chain recombines TRBV19 with TRBJ1-2; D perhaps matches TRBD1 (5 bases). V lost 2 bases and J lost 8, with 12 bases in between. Germline V gives CDR1 LNHDA, CDR2 SQIVND (reference sequence). The CDR3 has 13 amino acids. DNA of the CDR3: TGTGCCAGTAGTATACCGCAGGGTTGGGGCTACACCTTC. Its protein product is CASSIPQGWGYTF.

The chain carries TRBV4-1 and TRBJ1-2; D might be TRBD1 (5 bases). The CDR3 runs 14 residues. Germline assignment: CDR1 MGHRA and CDR2 YSYEKL. Trimming removed 0 bases from V and 8 bases from J, with 13 bases in between. CDR3 sequence: CASSQDLQGLGYTF. The CDR3 DNA sequence: TGCGCCAGCAGCCAAGATCTGCAGGGATTAGGCTACACCTTC.

V and J are TRBV10-3 and TRBJ2-1, with D possibly matching TRBD2 (6 bases). The CDR3 is 15 amino acids. The germline CDR1 and CDR2 sequences are ENHRY and SYGVKD. Trimming shortened V by 0 bases and J by 8 bases, and 14 bases separated the two germline ends. Written as DNA, the CDR3 is TGTGCCATCAGTGAGTCGCCGGGAGTAAGGGATGAGCAGTTCTTC. The encoded protein is CAISESPGVRDEQFF.

The V gene is TRBV28, the J gene TRBJ2-1, with D tentatively TRBD2 (6 bases). The CDR3 totals 15 residues. V lost 3 bases and J 2 bases, leaving 11 bases between the germline ends. Germline V gene sequence: CDR1 MDHEN, CDR2 SYDVKM. As DNA, the CDR3 is TGTGCCAGCAGTTTTCGGGGGAATACCTACAATGAGCAGTTCTTC. Its translation: CASSFRGNTYNEQFF.

The CDR3 protein is CASSEWGSGGNTEAFF. Here the CDR3 DNA reads TGTGCCAGCAGCGAGTGGGGATCGGGAGGGAACACTGAAGCTTTCTTT. The chain uses TRBV11-2 and TRBJ1-1; no definite D call. Trimming pared 5 bases from V and 1 base from J, leaving 17 bases between. The CDR3 totals 16 residues. The V gene's germline CDR1 is SGHAT and CDR2 FQNNGV.

The CDR3 spells CASSPRGRQGTGELFF. Here the CDR3 DNA reads TGTGCCAGCAGCCCACGAGGTCGACAGGGAACCGGGGAGCTGTTTTTT. This chain uses TRBV7-6 with TRBJ2-2; 7 bases align to TRBD1. The CDR3 is made up of 16 amino acids. Germline CDR1 is SGHVS and CDR2 is FNYEAQ. V gave up 5 bases and J gave up 5 bases; unmatched junction bases: 11.

The chain is built from TRBV5-4 and TRBJ1-2; no clear D gene. The V end was cut by 0 bases, the J end by 2 bases, with 5 bases between. The CDR3 is made up of 13 amino acids. Germline-derived CDR1 and CDR2 are SGHNT and YYREEE (reference sequence). The CDR3 sequence is CASSLVRNYGYTF. CDR3 bases: TGTGCCAGCAGCTTGGTCAGAAACTATGGCTACACCTTC.

A few counts support this clone. The chain carries TRBV20-1 and TRBJ2-5; D call uncertain. CDR3 length equals 11 residues. V gave up 7 bases and J gave up 5 bases, with 11 bases separating them. Per germline, CDR1 DFQATT and CDR2 SNEGSKA (reference sequence). Here the CDR3 DNA reads TGCAGTGTGCTCCTCAGGGAGACCCAGTACTTC. Protein: CSVLLRETQYF.

The chain uses TRBV24-1 and TRBJ2-3; the match to TRBD2 covers 9 bases. V trimming: 8 bases; J trimming: 0 bases; junction bases outside the gene matches: 8. Germline V gene sequence: CDR1 KGHDR, CDR2 SFDVKD. CDR3 length: 16 residues. CDR3 sequence (DNA): TGTGCCACCACCGCCGGGACTAGCAGCAGCACAGATACGCAGTATTTT. Amino acid sequence: CATTAGTSSSTDTQYF.

This clone is a singleton in its sample. The chain uses TRBV25-1 and TRBJ1-2; maybe TRBD1 (6 bases). The CDR3 contains 13 residues. V lost 3 bases and J 7 bases, leaving 12 bases between the germline ends. CDR1 and CDR2 from the germline V gene are MGHDK and SYGVNS. CDR3 region: CASSDLDRSGYTF. In nucleotides, the CDR3 is TGTGCCAGCAGTGATCTCGACAGGTCTGGCTACACCTTC.